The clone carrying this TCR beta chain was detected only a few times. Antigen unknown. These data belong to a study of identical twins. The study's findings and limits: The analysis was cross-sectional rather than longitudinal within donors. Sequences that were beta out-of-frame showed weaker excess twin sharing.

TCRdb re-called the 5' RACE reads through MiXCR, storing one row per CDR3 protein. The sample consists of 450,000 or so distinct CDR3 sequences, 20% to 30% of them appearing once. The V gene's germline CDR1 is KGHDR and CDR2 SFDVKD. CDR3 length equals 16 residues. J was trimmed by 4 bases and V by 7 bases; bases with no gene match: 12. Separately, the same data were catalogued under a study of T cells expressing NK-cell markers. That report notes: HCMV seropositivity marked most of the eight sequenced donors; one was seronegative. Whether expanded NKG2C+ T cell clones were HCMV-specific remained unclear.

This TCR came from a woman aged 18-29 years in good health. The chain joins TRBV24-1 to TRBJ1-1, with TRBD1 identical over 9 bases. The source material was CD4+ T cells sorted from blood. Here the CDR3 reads CATSPTGTGMGTEAFF. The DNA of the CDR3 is TGTGCCACCAGCCCGACCGGGACAGGGATGGGCACTGAAGCTTTCTTT.